This entry describes one TCR beta chain. Antigen specificity is unknown. CDR3 length: 15 residues. The germline V gene encodes CDR1 MNHEY and CDR2 SMNVEV (reference sequence). Deletions cut 3 bases from V and 4 bases from J, with 14 bases between. Clones were sequenced by immunoSEQ multiplex PCR, and TCRdb holds only the in-frame ones, with some missing. The sample yields approximately 100,000 clones, 90% seen once. These data belong to a study of T cell responses to AZD1222 COVID-19 vaccine. Study information: Samples with a second dose at about 4 or about 12 weeks were pooled together. General observations from the study: Among vaccine-associated CD4 TCRs, coverage spanned spike, with dominance at 160-218 and 743-854. At baseline, just 6 or 7 AZD1222 recipients tested seropositive. Sampled repertoires all dated from after the peak T cell response.

The TCR sequence derives from an adult in good health. Material: peripheral blood, obtained on day 0 of AZD1222 vaccination. V is TRBV27 and J is TRBJ2-3, with D perhaps given as TRBD1 or TRBD2 (5 bases each). CDR3 bases: TGTGCCAGCAGTTTCCAGGGAGAAGTAGCAGATACGCAGTATTTT. The encoded protein is CASSFQGEVADTQYF.